This is a list of T cell receptor beta chains from one sample in a study of T cells after yellow fever vaccination. TCRdb re-derived calls from the 5' RACE reads in MiXCR, one entry per CDR3 protein. The sample lists about 220,000 distinct CDR3 sequences, 3% to 4% seen once, with approximately 3% in the top ten. This sample comprised CD4+ T cells sorted from PBMCs, obtained 10 days after the yellow fever booster vaccination. The source of these receptors is a man aged 18 to 29 who received the YFV17D yellow fever vaccine. CDR3s include the opening cysteine and the closing phenylalanine or tryptophan. Each record gives: CDR3 DNA, CDR3 protein, V gene, J gene, clone size, CDR3 length, D gene. D genes are given only for firm matches. Rows give clone size only sometimes, using once, few, many, or a class for an expanded clone.

TGTGCTAGCAGCGACCTTGCGGCGGGGGGGAGCAATGAGCAGTTCTTC,CASSDLAAGGSNEQFF,TRBV7-7,TRBJ2-1,many,16,TRBD2
TGTGCCAGCAGTACCTTAAGGGGGAGGCGCTCTGGAAACACCATATATTTT,CASSTLRGRRSGNTIYF,TRBV6-5,TRBJ1-3,-,17,-
TGTGCCAGCCGGGACACTCTCAGGGGCGGGGAGCTGTTTTTT,CASRDTLRGGELFF,TRBV7-6,TRBJ2-2,many,14,-
TGTGCCAGCAGCTTAACTACCGGAAACACCATATATTTT,CASSLTTGNTIYF,TRBV7-9,TRBJ1-3,many,13,-
TGTGCCAGCAGCGAGGACAGTATGAACACTGAAGCTTTCTTT,CASSEDSMNTEAFF,TRBV5-4,TRBJ1-1,-,14,-
TGTGCCTGGACCTTTCCGAACACCGGGGAGCTGTTTTTT,CAWTFPNTGELFF,TRBV30,TRBJ2-2,many,13,-
TGTGCCAGTAGTAATCCGGGGTCCGGGGCCAACGTCCTGACTTTC,CASSNPGSGANVLTF,TRBV19,TRBJ2-6,few,15,-
TGTGCCAGCAGCTTAAGTACAGGGTGGGCCTTGAATAATTCACCCCTCCACTTT,CASSLSTGWALNNSPLHF,TRBV7-8,TRBJ1-6,-,18,-
TGTGCCAGCAGCTTATGGGCAGGGGGAGGTAACACTGAAGCTTTCTTT,CASSLWAGGGNTEAFF,TRBV7-2,TRBJ1-1,many,16,TRBD1
TGTGCCAGCAGCTTGGGTTCTAGCGGGGGTACAGATACGCAGTATTTT,CASSLGSSGGTDTQYF,TRBV5-4,TRBJ2-3,-,16,TRBD2
TGTGCCAGCAGCTTAACAGGACTCTACGAGCAGTACTTC,CASSLTGLYEQYF,TRBV7-2,TRBJ2-7,few,13,-
TGCAGTGCTAGAGGGGGCCAAGATACGCAGTATTTT,CSARGGQDTQYF,TRBV20-1,TRBJ2-3,few,12,-
TGTGCCAGCAGCCCAATACAGGGTCGAGGTGGCTACACCTTC,CASSPIQGRGGYTF,TRBV11-2,TRBJ1-2,-,14,-
TGTGCCAGCAGCTTAGCCCCCCACACAGATACGCAGTATTTT,CASSLAPHTDTQYF,TRBV11-2,TRBJ2-3,many,14,-
TGTGCCTGGAGTGGCTGGGTTGGCTACACCTTC,CAWSGWVGYTF,TRBV30,TRBJ1-2,many,11,-
TGTGCCAGCAGCCCCAGGCACTCCCGGGTGGAAGAGACCCAGTACTTC,CASSPRHSRVEETQYF,TRBV4-2,TRBJ2-5,-,16,-
TGTGCCAGCAGCTCTCGGCTCTTGGCGGGGGGGCAAGATACGCAGTATTTT,CASSSRLLAGGQDTQYF,TRBV5-5,TRBJ2-3,many,17,TRBD2
TGTGCCAGCAGACCCGTACAGGTTTCTCTAGGTGGCTACACCTTC,CASRPVQVSLGGYTF,TRBV6-5,TRBJ1-2,-,15,-
TGTGCCTGGAGTGAATTAATGAACACTGAAGCTTTCTTT,CAWSELMNTEAFF,TRBV30,TRBJ1-1,few,13,-
TGTGCCACCAACACCGGACAGCCCACAGATACGCAGTATTTT,CATNTGQPTDTQYF,TRBV24-1,TRBJ2-3,-,14,-
TGTGCCATCAGTGAGGGAGCGCTAGCCAAAAACATTCAGTACTTC,CAISEGALAKNIQYF,TRBV10-3,TRBJ2-4,many,15,-
TGTGCCAGCAGCTTGGCCTTGGACAGGGTTTACCCCTACGAGCAGTACTTC,CASSLALDRVYPYEQYF,TRBV5-4,TRBJ2-7,few,17,TRBD1
TGTGCCATCAGTGAGTCGGGGACCACGACAAAAAATCAGCCCCAGCATTTT,CAISESGTTTKNQPQHF,TRBV10-3,TRBJ1-5,many,17,-
TGTGCCAGCAGTTACGGGGGGCACCCCTCTGGGGCCAACGTCCTGACTTTC,CASSYGGHPSGANVLTF,TRBV6-5,TRBJ2-6,many,17,-
TGTGCCAGCAGTATGACAGGGGGAGGTGAGCAGTTCTTC,CASSMTGGGEQFF,TRBV12-3/TRBV12-4,TRBJ2-1,few,13,TRBD1
TGCGCCAGCAGCTTCCGTACAGGGCTGTATGAAAAACTGTTTTTT,CASSFRTGLYEKLFF,TRBV5-1,TRBJ1-4,-,15,-
TGTGCCAGCAGTTTAGGGTGGGTCAGCCAGCCCCAGCATTTT,CASSLGWVSQPQHF,TRBV12-3/TRBV12-4,TRBJ1-5,medium-sized,14,-
TGCAGTGCCCAAGGAGGGTATGGCTACACCTTC,CSAQGGYGYTF,TRBV20-1,TRBJ1-2,many,11,-
TGTGCCATCAGTGACGGGGGGCCCCTACAAGAGACCCAGTACTTC,CAISDGGPLQETQYF,TRBV10-3,TRBJ2-5,few,15,-
TGTGCCAGCAGTTATCTCCCTCCCCCTTATGGAGGTGAGCAGTTCTTC,CASSYLPPPYGGEQFF,TRBV6-2/TRBV6-3,TRBJ2-1,-,16,-
TGTGCCAGCAGCCGGGACAACGGACAAGAGACCCAGTACTTC,CASSRDNGQETQYF,TRBV5-4,TRBJ2-5,-,14,-
TGCAGTGCTCCGACGGGACCTTATGGCTACACCTTC,CSAPTGPYGYTF,TRBV20-1,TRBJ1-2,few,12,-
TGTGCCAGCAGGACAGGGGGAACGAACACCGGGGAGCTGTTTTTT,CASRTGGTNTGELFF,TRBV6-2/TRBV6-3,TRBJ2-2,many,15,TRBD1
TGCGCCAGCAGCCAAGGCCGGGACAGGGGGGTCCCCTACGAGCAGTACTTC,CASSQGRDRGVPYEQYF,TRBV4-3,TRBJ2-7,few,17,TRBD1
TGCAGTGCTTCGATGGCGGGGGGGTACAATGAGCAGTTCTTC,CSASMAGGYNEQFF,TRBV20-1,TRBJ2-1,few,14,TRBD2
TGCGCCAGCAGCGAGGGACTAGCGGGGCCAGAGACCCAGTACTTC,CASSEGLAGPETQYF,TRBV5-1,TRBJ2-5,-,15,TRBD2
TGTGCCAGCACCCTAGCGGGGGGGCTAGATACGCAGTATTTT,CASTLAGGLDTQYF,TRBV7-2,TRBJ2-3,-,14,TRBD2
TGTGCCAGCAGTGACGGAGGGGAAGGGGGTAACTATGGCTACACCTTC,CASSDGGEGGNYGYTF,TRBV6-6,TRBJ1-2,many,16,-
TGCGCCAGCAGCGACAGGGGCAACTCTGGAAACACCATATATTTT,CASSDRGNSGNTIYF,TRBV4-3,TRBJ1-3,many,15,TRBD1
TGTGCCAGCAGTCCCGCGACAGGGGGCAACACTGAAGCTTTCTTT,CASSPATGGNTEAFF,TRBV12-3/TRBV12-4,TRBJ1-1,many,15,TRBD1
TGTGCCAGCAGGCGCCGGGCGGCATACGGCAACAATGAGCAGTTCTTC,CASRRRAAYGNNEQFF,TRBV6-5,TRBJ2-1,many,16,-
TGTGCCAGCAGCCATGACGTTCAGGCTAGCAATCAGCCCCAGCATTTT,CASSHDVQASNQPQHF,TRBV12-3/TRBV12-4,TRBJ1-5,many,16,-
TGCAGCTCCTCTGGGCATCAGGGGGATGACTATGGCTACACCTTC,CSSSGHQGDDYGYTF,TRBV29-1,TRBJ1-2,many,15,TRBD1
TGTGCCAGCTCACCCTACGGGACAAATAATGAAAAACTGTTTTTT,CASSPYGTNNEKLFF,TRBV18,TRBJ1-4,few,15,-